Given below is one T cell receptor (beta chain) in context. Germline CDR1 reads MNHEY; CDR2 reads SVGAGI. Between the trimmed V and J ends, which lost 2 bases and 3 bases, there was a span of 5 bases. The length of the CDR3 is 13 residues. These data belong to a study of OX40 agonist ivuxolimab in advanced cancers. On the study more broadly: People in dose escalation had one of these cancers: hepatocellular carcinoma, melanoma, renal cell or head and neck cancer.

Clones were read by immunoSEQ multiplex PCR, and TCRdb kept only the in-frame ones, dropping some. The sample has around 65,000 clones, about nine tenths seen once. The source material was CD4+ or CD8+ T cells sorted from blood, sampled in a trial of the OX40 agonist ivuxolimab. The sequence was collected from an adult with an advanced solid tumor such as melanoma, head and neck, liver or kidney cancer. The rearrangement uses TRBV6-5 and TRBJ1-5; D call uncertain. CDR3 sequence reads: CASSYGYNQPQHF. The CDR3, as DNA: TGTGCCAGCAGTTACGGTTACAATCAGCCCCAGCATTTT.